One sample yielded the 2 T cell receptor beta chains listed below, sequenced in a study of blood T cell repertoires in COVID-19 (dated by TCRdb to 2018 to 2020). The library was prepared using the immunoSEQ multiplex PCR assay. TCRdb provides this immuneACCESS table in a form limited to in-frame rearrangements. Some clones are lacking; in checked studies, under half of them reflect an unresolved V gene, and why the rest are absent is not known. This sample comprises fewer than 350,000 clones, around nine tenths of them detected only once. 5% to 5.5% of the sample is in the top ten clones. The sequenced sample consisted of PBMCs or T cells enriched from blood (not recorded which). The receptors here all came from a man aged 60-69 years who had recovered from COVID-19.

The CDR3, as DNA: TGTGCCAGCACCACAGGCCCCTTGAACACTGAAGCTTTCTTT. Translated, it gives CASTTGPLNTEAFF. The rearrangement joins TRBV28 to TRBJ1-1, with TRBD1 as a possible D gene (5 bases). V shed 7 bases and J shed 0 bases, with 12 bases lying between them. The CDR3 loop spans 14 amino acids. Germline V lookup: CDR1 MDHEN, CDR2 SYDVKM.

The chain couples TRBV6-5 to TRBJ1-6, with TRBD1 as a possible D gene (5 bases). Trimming pared 2 bases from V and 10 bases from J, leaving 15 bases between. Germline loops: CDR1 MNHEY, CDR2 SVGAGI. The CDR3 is 15 residues long. The CDR3 nucleotides are TGTGCCAGCAGTTACGAGTCAGGGTTAACCTCACCCCTCCACTTT. Its translation: CASSYESGLTSPLHF.